This is a list of T cell receptor beta chains from one sample in a study of regulatory T cells in long-lasting Graves disease. MiXCR, run by TCRdb on the multiplex PCR reads, gives a single entry per CDR3 protein. The sample has hundreds of thousands of distinct CDR3 sequences, less than 25% seen once. The sample was peripheral blood mononuclear cells (PBMCs), taken when the disease was refractory, from a patient treated with antithyroid drugs. The source is a female donor with Graves disease. The CDR3 runs from the conserved cysteine through the conserved F or W. D genes are given only for firm matches.

J gene: TRBJ2-7
D gene: TRBD1
V gene: TRBV5-1
CDR3 protein: CASSLEEGQFYEQYF

J gene: TRBJ2-6
D gene: TRBD1
V gene: TRBV7-9
CDR3 protein: CASSAQLQGYGANVLTF

J gene: TRBJ1-1
D gene: .
V gene: TRBV28
CDR3 protein: CALIPPQNQVWTEAFF

J gene: TRBJ2-7
D gene: .
V gene: TRBV20-1
CDR3 protein: CSAYREYEQYF

J gene: TRBJ1-2
D gene: .
V gene: TRBV10-3
CDR3 protein: CAISEAAGYGYTF

J gene: TRBJ1-4
D gene: .
V gene: TRBV15
CDR3 protein: CATSRDWGGYGEKLFF

J gene: TRBJ1-6
D gene: TRBD1
V gene: TRBV5-1
CDR3 protein: CASSRDRDSPLHF

J gene: TRBJ2-2
D gene: .
V gene: TRBV3-1
CDR3 protein: CASSQVGELFF

J gene: TRBJ2-7
D gene: .
V gene: TRBV11-2
CDR3 protein: CASSLEDEQYF

J gene: TRBJ2-2
D gene: .
V gene: TRBV5-1
CDR3 protein: CASSRTVQGGTGELFF

J gene: TRBJ2-7
D gene: .
V gene: TRBV10-3
CDR3 protein: CAITQQPAYEQYF